The present T cell receptor beta chain was sequenced within a study of blood T cell repertoires in COVID-19. Study-wide background: Sources were T cells, B-cell-depleted T cells, or PBMCs; the material itself was cDNA or gDNA.

Per the authors' pipeline: By means of reference gene primer amplification, nucleated cell counts were estimated. Sequencing was performed with immunoSEQ multiplex PCR; in TCRdb, only in-frame clones are kept and a portion is missing. V, J and clone size reflect that table, while D and trimming were determined from the DNA. The data hold tens of thousands of clones, with approximately 78% observed a single time. V was clipped by 3 bases and J by 1 base; unmatched bases: 8. This CDR3 has 16 amino acids. Germline V gives CDR1 KGHSH, CDR2 LQKENI. The sequence derives from a man in his fifties with active or convalescent COVID-19. The sequenced sample was peripheral blood. The gene calls are TRBV18 and TRBJ1-2; 7 bases are shared with TRBD1. The CDR3 coding sequence is TGTGCCAGCTCACCGGACCAGACAGGGATTAACTATGGCTACACCTTC. Residues: CASSPDQTGINYGYTF.